What follows are 16 T cell receptor beta chains derived from one specimen sequenced in a study of STAT3 mutations in large granular lymphocyte leukemia. No antigen has been assigned to these receptors. Profiled with immunoSEQ multiplex PCR; TCRdb holds only in-frame clones, not every one. Here the sample spans a few thousand clones, around 40% being singletons. Findings of the study overall: In T-cell large granular lymphocyte leukemia, about half of patients showed multiple immunodominant subclonotypes.

Source material: peripheral blood mononuclear cells. The source is a man aged 50 or older with T-cell large granular lymphocyte leukemia. Some clones in this sample may be carry-over from other donors' samples.

The gene calls are TRBV18 and TRBJ2-7; D is unclear. Germline assignment: CDR1 KGHSH and CDR2 LQKENI. CDR3 length: 13 residues. Trimming shortened V by 3 bases and J by 0 bases, and 6 bases separated the two germline ends. In DNA, the CDR3 is TGTGCCAGCTCACCCCCCAGCTCCTACGAGCAGTACTTC. Translation gives CASSPPSSYEQYF. Full variable domain (remainder filled in from reference TRBV18 and TRBJ2-7): NAGVMQNPRHLVRRRGQEARLRCSPMKGHSHVYWYRQLPEEGLKFMVYLQKENIIDESGMPKERFSAEFPKEGPSILRIQQVVRGDSAAYFCASSPPSSYEQYFGPGTRLTVT.

Note on this clone: Its ends do not fully match the called genes, so a read error is possible. V and J are TRBV10-2 and TRBJ2-7, with 11 bases aligning to TRBD2. Germline V gene sequence: CDR1 WSHSY, CDR2 SAAADI. The CDR3 is 12 amino acids. This CDR3 reads CASRGAPGLAVF. Here the CDR3 DNA reads TGCGCCAGCAGGGGGGCCCCGGGACTAGCGGTATTC.

This clone was detected a few times. The J gene is TRBJ2-3, the V gene TRBV6-5; TRBD1 aligns across 7 bases. The V and J ends lost 5 bases and 3 bases, in that order; junction bases with no gene match: 5. CDR3 length: 14 amino acids. Germline V gene data show CDR1 as MNHEY and CDR2 as SVGAGI. CDR3 nucleotides: TGTGCCAGCAGTGCAACAGGGGCGACAGATACGCAGTATTTT. The encoded protein is CASSATGATDTQYF.

This clone has a count of ten or more. The chain has TRBV7-9 and TRBJ1-2, with D perhaps matching TRBD1 (5 bases). V shed 1 base and J shed 8 bases, with 14 bases lying between them. Germline CDR1 SEHNR, CDR2 FQNEAQ (reference sequence). The length of the CDR3 is 14 residues. The CDR3 nucleotides are TGTGCCAGCAGCTTAGGAACACGTCAGGGAGGCTACACCTTC. Its translation is CASSLGTRQGGYTF.

This clone was seen a few times. Here the CDR3 reads CVSSAGAGPQHF. CDR3 DNA: TGTGTGTCTTCGGCGGGGGCAGGGCCCCAGCATTTT. This sequence joins TRBV19 and TRBJ1-5, with D perhaps matching TRBD1 (6 bases). This CDR3 region has 12 residues. Germline V gene lookup returns CDR1 LNHDA and CDR2 SQIVND (reference sequence).

The chain recombines TRBV18 with TRBJ1-1; D is unresolved. Trimming shortened V by 2 bases and J by 0 bases, and 4 bases separated the two germline ends. This CDR3 is built from 13 residues. The V gene's germline CDR1 is KGHSH and CDR2 LQKENI. This CDR3 reads CASSPGVNTEAFF. For the CDR3, the DNA is TGTGCCAGCTCACCAGGGGTGAACACTGAAGCTTTCTTT. Filled out from reference TRBV18 and TRBJ1-1, the complete variable domain reads NAGVMQNPRHLVRRRGQEARLRCSPMKGHSHVYWYRQLPEEGLKFMVYLQKENIIDESGMPKERFSAEFPKEGPSILRIQQVVRGDSAAYFCASSPGVNTEAFFGQGTRLTVV.

This clone was picked up a small number of times. This chain connects TRBV28 to TRBJ2-5; 7 nucleotides align to TRBD1. Per germline, CDR1 MDHEN and CDR2 SYDVKM. The CDR3 is 16 amino acids. The ends lost 4 bases at V and 5 bases at J; junction bases unmatched: 13. CDR3 loop: CASSSQIRQGRETQYF. CDR3 DNA sequence: TGTGCCAGCAGTTCTCAAATCCGACAGGGTAGGGAGACCCAGTACTTC.

The genes are TRBV5-4 and TRBJ2-7, with D perhaps TRBD1 or TRBD2 (5 bases each). The CDR3 sequence is 15 residues long. Germline lookup yields CDR1 SGHNT and CDR2 YYREEE (reference sequence). Trimming took 4 bases from V and 0 from J, leaving 14 bases between them. In DNA, the CDR3 is TGTGCCAGCAGCCAAACCGGGGCCAGCTCCTACGAGCAGTACTTC. It encodes CASSQTGASSYEQYF.

This clone came up a few times. CDR3 residues: CASSLETVGGYTF. The CDR3 nucleotides are TGCGCCAGCAGCTTGGAGACAGTGGGTGGCTACACCTTC. The genes are TRBV5-1 and TRBJ1-2; weak D call: TRBD1 (5 bases). Trimming cost V 0 bases and J 7 bases, with 10 bases left between them. Germline values: CDR1 SGHRS, CDR2 YFSETQ. There are 13 residues in the CDR3.

The V and J genes are TRBV5-1 and TRBJ2-5; D is unresolved. V was trimmed by 4 bases and J by 5 bases, leaving 15 bases between them. CDR3 size: 14 residues. CDR1 and CDR2 (germline): SGHRS, YFSETQ. CDR3: CASSRREIWETQYF. As DNA, the CDR3 is TGCGCCAGCAGCCGCCGTGAAATTTGGGAGACCCAGTACTTC.

This clone is labeled as large. The V and J genes are TRBV27 and TRBJ1-5, with D perhaps matching TRBD1 (5 bases). Germline-derived CDR1 and CDR2 are MNHEY and SMNVEV (reference sequence). This CDR3 region has 15 residues. The germline V and J ends were trimmed by 2 bases and 7 bases, with 15 bases remaining between them. This CDR3 is CASSLGSGNGQPQHF. The CDR3 DNA sequence: TGTGCCAGCAGTTTAGGTTCAGGGAACGGACAGCCCCAGCATTTT.

The gene calls are TRBV7-9 and TRBJ1-1; D is ambiguous. Trimming took 7 bases from V and 0 from J, leaving 12 bases between them. Looked up from germline, CDR1 is SEHNR and CDR2 is FQNEAQ (reference sequence). This CDR3 spans 14 amino acids. For the CDR3, the DNA is TGTGCCAGCATGTTTGGATTCATGAACACTGAAGCTTTCTTT. Translated, it gives CASMFGFMNTEAFF.

The rearrangement joins TRBV9 to TRBJ2-7; no firm D call. CDR1 and CDR2 from the germline V gene are SGDLS and YYNGEE. V was cut by 3 bases and J by 3 bases, with 1 base left in between. The CDR3 runs 10 residues. CDR3 in amino acids: CASSGYEQYF. The CDR3 DNA sequence: TGTGCCAGCAGCGGCTACGAGCAGTACTTC.

This clone was recorded a few times. J is TRBJ2-5 and V is TRBV7-8, with 8 nucleotides matching TRBD2. The CDR3 totals 15 residues. The ends lost 6 bases at V and 10 bases at J; junction bases unmatched: 16. Per the germline V gene, CDR1 is SGHVS and CDR2 is FQNEAQ. The CDR3: CASRLNSDSGRVQYF. CDR3 nucleotides: TGTGCCAGCAGGTTAAATTCGGACTCCGGGAGGGTCCAGTACTTC. The full variable domain, its missing parts supplied by reference TRBV7-8 and TRBJ2-5, is GAGVSQSPRYKVAKRGQDVALRCDPISGHVSLFWYQQALGQGPEFLTYFQNEAQLDKSGLPSDRFFAERPEGSVSTLKIQRTQQEDSAVYLCASRLNSDSGRVQYFGPGTRLLVL.

The chain is built from TRBV6-5 and TRBJ1-2; TRBD1 matches at 12 bases. Germline V gene lookup returns CDR1 MNHEY and CDR2 SVGAGI. The ends lost 6 bases at V and 2 bases at J; junction bases unmatched: 4. There are 15 residues in the CDR3. The CDR3 here is CASRGTGGANYGYTF. The CDR3 DNA follows: TGTGCCAGCAGGGGGACAGGGGGCGCGAACTATGGCTACACCTTC.

This clone is classed as medium-sized (0.01 to 0.1%). V usage is TRBV14 and J usage is TRBJ2-7; no firm D call. Germline V CDR1 and CDR2: SGHDN, FVKESK. V lost 0 bases and J lost 2, with 17 bases in between. This CDR3 has 17 residues. The CDR3 coding sequence is TGTGCCAGCAGCCAAGAAGTCCGGACGCCCAATGCCTACGAGCAGTACTTC. Protein product: CASSQEVRTPNAYEQYF.